The 30 T cell receptor beta chains listed next were all sequenced from one sample in a study of beta chain features in type 1 diabetes. Findings of the study overall: People with Type 1 diabetes carried modestly yet significantly shorter TCRB CDR3s in all four CD4+ subsets.

Every isolated RNA sample was fully reverse transcribed, so sequencing captured expressed TCRB transcripts. Clones were sequenced by immunoSEQ multiplex PCR, and TCRdb holds only the in-frame ones, with some missing. The sample shows roughly 260,000 clones, roughly 20% of them seen only once. Antigens of these TCRs are unknown. Material for sequencing was naive CD4+ T cells from blood. The receptors stem from a woman aged 40 to 50 with type 1 diabetes.

The chain links TRBV5-6 to TRBJ2-1, with D possibly being TRBD2 (6 bases). The V end was cut by 4 bases, the J end by 6 bases, with 8 bases between. The CDR3 contains 12 residues. Germline V gene data show CDR1 as SGHDT and CDR2 as YYEEEE. CDR3 DNA sequence: TGTGCCAGCAGCCGGAGGGGCAATGAGCAGTTCTTC. Its translation is CASSRRGNEQFF.

This clone was counted between two and nine times. The genes are TRBV7-2 and TRBJ2-2, with TRBD1 identical over 8 bases. Germline V gives CDR1 SGHTA, CDR2 FQGNSA. J was trimmed by 1 base and V by 6 bases; bases with no gene match: 4. This CDR3 has 15 amino acids. CDR3 DNA sequence: TGTGCCAGCAGGCCCGGGACAGGGAACACCGGGGAGCTGTTTTTT. It translates to CASRPGTGNTGELFF.

A few counts support this clone. V and J are TRBV2 and TRBJ2-3; 9 bases are a match to TRBD2. The V gene's germline CDR1 is SNHLY and CDR2 FYNNEI. This CDR3 comprises 14 residues. V dropped 8 bases and J dropped 2; count of bases not matched to a gene: 5. CDR3 amino acids: CASSTSGTTDTQYF. CDR3 nucleotide sequence: TGTGCCAGCTCGACTAGCGGAACCACAGATACGCAGTATTTT.

This clone has just a few counts. The chain joins TRBV28 to TRBJ2-1; possible D gene TRBD1, 5 bases. Per germline, CDR1 MDHEN and CDR2 SYDVKM. Trimming pared 6 bases from V and 1 base from J, leaving 22 bases between. The CDR3 is made up of 18 amino acids. The CDR3 DNA follows: TGTGCCAGCAGCTGGACACTGAGGTCTTCTGGATCCTACAATGAGCAGTTCTTC. This translates into CASSWTLRSSGSYNEQFF.

The chain carries TRBV4-3 and TRBJ1-2, with D hard to call. The CDR3 covers 13 residues. Looked up from germline, CDR1 is LGHNA and CDR2 is YSLEER. The V gene lost 0 bases and the J gene lost 8 bases, with 10 bases spanning the gap. CDR3: CASSQDLGRGYTF. DNA for the CDR3: TGCGCCAGCAGCCAAGATCTCGGCAGGGGCTACACCTTC.

V usage is TRBV28 and J usage is TRBJ1-2; 7 bases fit TRBD1. The CDR3 extends over 13 amino acids. Looked up from germline, CDR1 is MDHEN and CDR2 is SYDVKM. V trimming: 6 bases; J trimming: 5 bases; junction bases outside the gene matches: 6. The CDR3 DNA is TGTGCCAGCAGGCCCGGGACAGCGTATGGCTACACCTTC. This codes for CASRPGTAYGYTF.

This CDR3 reads CASSPGTSGSREQFF. In DNA, the CDR3 is TGTGCCAGCAGCCCCGGGACTAGCGGGAGTCGTGAGCAGTTCTTC. V gene TRBV11-2 combines with J gene TRBJ2-1; 14 bases are shared with TRBD2. Germline-derived CDR1 and CDR2 are SGHAT and FQNNGV. The CDR3 runs 15 residues. V shed 5 bases and J 9 bases; nucleotides not matched to a gene: 6.

The rearrangement links TRBV4-1 to TRBJ2-7, with D possibly matching TRBD2 (6 bases). V was cut by 4 bases and J by 2 bases, with 18 bases left in between. In germline, CDR1 is MGHRA, CDR2 YSYEKL. The CDR3 spans 16 residues. The chain's CDR3 is CASSLRLNGSPYEQYF. The CDR3 DNA reads TGCGCCAGCAGCCTCCGACTCAACGGGAGCCCCTACGAGCAGTACTTC.

This clone was observed a few times. The chain uses TRBV29-1 and TRBJ1-4; TRBD1 might be the D (5 bases). Trimming removed 3 bases from V and 2 bases from J, with 7 bases in between. This CDR3 spans 13 amino acids. Germline CDR1 is SQVTM and CDR2 is ANQGSEA. This CDR3 reads CSVEKGTNEKLFF. The CDR3 region has the DNA TGCAGCGTTGAGAAGGGGACTAATGAAAAACTGTTTTTT.

This clone was found a few times. The V and J genes are TRBV4-3 and TRBJ2-5, with 11 nucleotides matching TRBD1. CDR3 length: 14 amino acids. Unmatched junction bases numbered 3, after V lost 4 bases and J lost 5 bases. The V gene's germline CDR1 is LGHNA and CDR2 YSLEER. The CDR3 loop reads CASSPGQGAETQYF. The CDR3 bases are TGCGCCAGCAGCCCCGGACAGGGGGCGGAGACCCAGTACTTC.

This clone was counted between two and nine times. CDR3 in amino acids: CASSVGWSSYNSPLHF. CDR3 in DNA: TGTGCCAGCAGCGTAGGGTGGAGCTCCTATAATTCACCCCTCCACTTT. The rearrangement links TRBV9 to TRBJ1-6; no clear D gene. Germline CDR1 reads SGDLS; CDR2 reads YYNGEE. V was pared by 0 bases and J by 0 bases, with 7 bases between. This CDR3 region has 16 residues.

Here the CDR3 reads CASSLGRAGNDYTF. CDR3 nucleotides: TGTGCCAGCAGCTTAGGAAGGGCAGGGAACGACTACACCTTC. The rearrangement joins TRBV7-2 to TRBJ1-2; D may be TRBD1 (5 bases). Per germline, CDR1 SGHTA and CDR2 FQGNSA. The CDR3 covers 14 residues. Trimming removed 1 base at V and 10 bases at J, with 16 bases between.

There are a few counts of this clone. The chain joins TRBV5-4 to TRBJ2-3, with D maybe TRBD2 (5 bases). Looked up from germline, CDR1 is SGHNT and CDR2 is YYREEE (reference sequence). Between the trimmed V and J ends, which lost 2 bases and 4 bases, there was a span of 11 bases. The CDR3 loop spans 14 amino acids. CDR3 sequence reads: CASSLRYGADTQYF. The CDR3 DNA sequence: TGTGCCAGCAGCTTACGCTACGGGGCAGATACGCAGTATTTT.

This chain connects TRBV19 to TRBJ2-5; D is perhaps TRBD1 (6 bases). This CDR3 has 15 residues. CDR1 and CDR2 (germline): LNHDA, SQIVND (reference sequence). V was cut by 4 bases and J by 7 bases, with 19 bases left in between. CDR3 coding DNA: TGTGCCAGTAGTACGCTCGAGTGGACAGTGGGGACCCAGTACTTC. Its protein product is CASSTLEWTVGTQYF. Filled out from reference TRBV19 and TRBJ2-5, the complete variable domain reads DGGITQSPKYLFRKEGQNVTLSCEQNLNHDAMYWYRQDPGQGLRLIYYSQIVNDFQKGDIAEGYSVSREKKESFPLTVTSAQKNPTAFYLCASSTLEWTVGTQYFGPGTRLLVL.

V gene TRBV5-4 combines with J gene TRBJ1-1; D is uncertain. The CDR3 runs 16 residues. Germline V gene lookup returns CDR1 SGHNT and CDR2 YYREEE (reference sequence). The germline V and J ends were trimmed by 4 bases and 1 base, with 17 bases remaining between them. The CDR3 DNA reads TGTGCCAGCAGCCCGTATCGTCCAGCGAAGAACACTGAAGCTTTCTTT. Translation: CASSPYRPAKNTEAFF.

The CDR3 DNA is TGTGCCTGGAGTCCCTTGGCGGGACGGACCTACGAGCAGTACTTC. Its protein product is CAWSPLAGRTYEQYF. The chain combines TRBV30 with TRBJ2-7; possibly TRBD2 for D (6 bases). The V end was cut by 2 bases, the J end by 2 bases, with 16 bases between. The CDR3 is made up of 15 amino acids. CDR1 is GTSNPN, CDR2 SVGIG, per germline (reference sequence).

The J gene is TRBJ2-7, the V gene TRBV5-4; 7 bases map to TRBD1. Germline assignment: CDR1 SGHNT and CDR2 YYREEE (reference sequence). The V gene end was trimmed by 1 base and the J gene end by 1 base; junction bases not matched to a gene: 2. This CDR3 has 14 residues. The CDR3 protein is CASSLSGQSYEQYF. In DNA form, the CDR3 reads TGTGCCAGCAGCTTGTCGGGACAGTCCTACGAGCAGTACTTC.

This clone has only a few counts. The CDR3 sequence is CAISLGQGDEQYF. The CDR3, as DNA: TGTGCCATCAGCTTGGGACAGGGTGACGAGCAGTACTTC. V gene TRBV10-3 combines with J gene TRBJ2-7; 9 nucleotides agree with TRBD1. The germline V gene has CDR1 ENHRY and CDR2 SYGVKD. The CDR3 runs to 13 residues. J was trimmed by 5 bases and V by 6 bases; bases with no gene match: 5.

This clone was recorded a few times. V and J are TRBV5-1 and TRBJ1-2, with unresolved D. V lost 0 bases and J 8 bases, leaving 11 bases between the germline ends. Germline loops: CDR1 SGHRS, CDR2 YFSETQ. There are 13 residues in the CDR3. The CDR3 DNA follows: TGCGCCAGCAGCTTGGTTGGGGAGCAGGGCTACACCTTC. This sequence encodes CASSLVGEQGYTF.

The rearrangement links TRBV4-2 to TRBJ1-1; 9 nucleotides line up with TRBD1. The CDR3 covers 13 residues. Trimming took 3 bases from V and 8 from J; bases not matched to a gene: 4. Per the germline V gene, CDR1 is LGHNA and CDR2 is YNFKEQ. CDR3 residues: CASSQGTGREAFF. DNA of the CDR3: TGTGCCAGCAGCCAGGGGACAGGGAGAGAAGCTTTCTTT.

This sequence joins TRBV2 and TRBJ2-7, with D possibly being TRBD2 (6 bases). Trimming took off 5 bases at V and 4 bases at J, with 15 bases between the two ends. In germline, CDR1 is SNHLY, CDR2 FYNNEI. The CDR3 contains 14 residues. The chain's CDR3 is CASSSVGGRYEQYF. The CDR3 DNA follows: TGTGCCAGCAGTTCGGTGGGGGGACGATACGAGCAGTACTTC.

The CDR3 protein is CATSRGSWTSGAYNEQFF. CDR3 coding DNA: TGTGCCACCAGCAGAGGATCCTGGACTAGCGGGGCTTACAATGAGCAGTTCTTC. This sequence joins TRBV15 and TRBJ2-1, with 12 bases fitting TRBD2. The V gene end was trimmed by 1 base and the J gene end by 4 bases; junction bases not matched to a gene: 8. Germline V lookup: CDR1 LNHNV, CDR2 YYDKDF (reference sequence). This CDR3 is built from 18 residues.

The rearrangement joins TRBV7-2 to TRBJ1-2; tentatively, D is TRBD1 (5 bases). The CDR3 spans 14 residues. Germline CDR1 is SGHTA and CDR2 is FQGNSA. The V gene lost 1 base and the J gene lost 3 bases, with 9 bases spanning the gap. CDR3 loop: CASSLEQEDYGYTF. In DNA form, the CDR3 reads TGTGCCAGCAGCTTAGAACAGGAAGACTATGGCTACACCTTC.

V is TRBV9 and J is TRBJ1-2; D perhaps matches TRBD1 (5 bases). CDR3 size: 14 residues. From germline, CDR1 is SGDLS and CDR2 YYNGEE. V lost 0 bases and J 7 bases, leaving 13 bases between the germline ends. CDR3 bases: TGTGCCAGCAGCGTAGCAGGGCAGGGAGGTGGCTACACCTTC. Protein: CASSVAGQGGGYTF. Full variable domain (remainder filled in from reference TRBV9 and TRBJ1-2): DSGVTQTPKHLITATGQRVTLRCSPRSGDLSVYWYQQSLDQGLQFLIQYYNGEERAKGNILERFSAQQFPDLHSELNLSSLELGDSALYFCASSVAGQGGGYTFGSGTRLTVV.

A few counts support this clone. CDR3 region: CAWTRTGDNYGYTF. For the CDR3, the DNA is TGTGCCTGGACCCGGACAGGAGATAACTATGGCTACACCTTC. The J gene is TRBJ1-2, the V gene TRBV30, with 7 bases aligning to TRBD1. The length of the CDR3 is 14 residues. J gave up 1 base and V 4 bases, and 6 bases lay outside the gene matches. Germline V gene lookup returns CDR1 GTSNPN and CDR2 SVGIG (reference sequence).

This rearrangement joins TRBV9 to TRBJ2-5; 8 positions match TRBD2. This CDR3 comprises 16 residues. Germline V CDR1 and CDR2: SGDLS, YYNGEE. V shed 3 bases and J 7 bases; nucleotides not matched to a gene: 14. Written as DNA, the CDR3 is TGTGCCAGCAGCGCCGACGGGGGGGGCCCCTATGCGACCCAGTACTTC. Residues: CASSADGGGPYATQYF.

The chain employs TRBV18 and TRBJ1-2, with a possible D match to TRBD1 (6 bases). The CDR3 has 16 amino acids. V was shortened by 1 base and J by 1 base, with 13 bases between the two germline ends. Germline loops: CDR1 KGHSH, CDR2 LQKENI. The CDR3 sequence is CASSPQGTTNNYGYTF. The DNA of the CDR3 is TGTGCCAGCTCACCACAGGGGACAACAAATAACTATGGCTACACCTTC.

This chain joins TRBV4-2 and TRBJ1-2, with 10 bases matching TRBD1. The trim removed 4 bases at V and 8 bases at J, leaving 7 bases unmatched. The CDR3 is 14 residues long. In germline, CDR1 is LGHNA, CDR2 YNFKEQ. CDR3 in amino acids: CASSPGTGADGYTF. CDR3 coding DNA: TGTGCCAGCAGCCCCGGGACAGGGGCAGACGGCTACACCTTC.

This clone was counted a few times. The genes are TRBV29-1 and TRBJ2-5; D gene ambiguous. Germline V lookup: CDR1 SQVTM, CDR2 ANQGSEA. This CDR3 spans 14 amino acids. Trimming took off 6 bases at V and 2 bases at J, with 16 bases between the two ends. In DNA, the CDR3 is TGCAGCGTCGCCAACCTAGTTGAGCAAGAGACCCAGTACTTC. This translates into CSVANLVEQETQYF.

This clone was seen a handful of times. V and J are TRBV4-2 and TRBJ1-4; D might be TRBD1 (6 bases). The germline V and J ends were trimmed by 4 bases and 8 bases, with 17 bases remaining between them. This CDR3 has 15 amino acids. Germline V lookup: CDR1 LGHNA, CDR2 YNFKEQ. The CDR3 spells CASSPASTGIEKLFF. CDR3 DNA sequence: TGTGCCAGCAGCCCTGCTTCGACAGGTATCGAAAAACTGTTTTTT.